The 9 T cell receptor beta chains reported below all come from one sample, sequenced in a study of blood T cell repertoires in COVID-19. Only in-frame clones appear in the TCRdb table, and some are missing; sequencing was by immunoSEQ multiplex PCR. Of 85,000 to 120,000 clones in the sample, roughly 80% were seen once. The specimen was peripheral blood. Every receptor here comes from a woman aged 60-70 years with acute or convalescent COVID-19.

CDR3 sequence reads: CASAGATNEKLFF. The CDR3 bases are TGTGCCAGCGCCGGAGCAACTAATGAAAAACTGTTTTTT. The rearrangement joins TRBV2 to TRBJ1-4; D remains unclear. There are 13 residues in the CDR3. V gave up 8 bases and J gave up 0 bases, with 7 bases separating them. Germline lookup yields CDR1 SNHLY and CDR2 FYNNEI.

A single count supports this clone. The chain carries TRBV19 and TRBJ1-1; 9 positions match TRBD1. J lost 7 bases, V lost 7 bases, and 16 bases had no gene match. The germline V gene encodes CDR1 LNHDA and CDR2 SQIVND (reference sequence). This CDR3 spans 16 amino acids. CDR3 sequence reads: CASIGTGPRYRDEAFF. CDR3 DNA: TGTGCCAGTATTGGGACAGGGCCCAGGTATCGGGATGAAGCTTTCTTT.

The V and J genes are TRBV5-8 and TRBJ2-6; the D gene is possibly TRBD1 (5 bases). V gave up 3 bases and J gave up 4 bases, with 8 bases separating them. The CDR3 extends over 14 amino acids. Germline values: CDR1 SGHTS, CDR2 YDEGEE. This CDR3 is CASSSPGGANVLTF. CDR3 coding DNA: TGTGCCAGCAGCTCCCCAGGGGGGGCCAACGTCCTGACTTTC.

The rearrangement joins TRBV3-1 (or the pseudogene TRBV3-2) to TRBJ1-3; unclear D gene. Trimming left V 1 base short and J 0 bases short, with 10 bases between. Per the germline V gene, CDR1 is LGHDT and CDR2 is YNNKEL (reference sequence). The CDR3 loop spans 16 amino acids. The CDR3 protein is CASSQAPRSSGNTIYF. CDR3 nucleotide sequence: TGTGCCAGCAGCCAAGCGCCCCGGAGCTCTGGAAACACCATATATTTT.

This CDR3 reads CASSSLGGISYNEQFF. The CDR3 DNA follows: TGTGCCAGCAGCTCCCTGGGGGGGATCTCCTACAATGAGCAGTTCTTC. The chain is built from TRBV14 and TRBJ2-1, with 7 bases lining up with TRBD2. Germline V CDR1 and CDR2: SGHDN, FVKESK. The CDR3 is made up of 16 amino acids. The junction had 7 bases not matched to a gene; V was cut back by 5 bases and J by 0 bases.

The chain couples TRBV14 to TRBJ2-5, with D possibly TRBD2 on 5 matching bases. The CDR3 totals 14 residues. The V end lost 3 bases, the J end lost 5 bases, and 13 bases lay between the germline ends. From germline, CDR1 is SGHDN and CDR2 FVKESK. The CDR3 DNA follows: TGTGCCAGCAGCCATCTGACCGGAGGCGAGACCCAGTACTTC. It translates to CASSHLTGGETQYF.

The chain couples TRBV20-1 to TRBJ1-1, with D possibly matching TRBD1 (5 bases). The CDR3 totals 13 residues. Trimming removed 3 bases at V and 3 bases at J, with 11 bases between. Germline V lookup: CDR1 DFQATT, CDR2 SNEGSKA (reference sequence). As DNA, the CDR3 is TGCAGTGCTAGTAGACAGTCAGACACTGAAGCTTTCTTT. It yields the protein CSASRQSDTEAFF.

CDR3: CASSPNTGADTQYF. CDR3 nucleotide sequence: TGTGCCAGCAGCCCAAATACAGGGGCAGATACGCAGTATTTT. The chain recombines TRBV7-7 with TRBJ2-3; 7 positions match TRBD1. The junction had 6 bases not matched to a gene; V was cut back by 5 bases and J by 4 bases. The length of the CDR3 is 14 residues. Germline V gene sequence: CDR1 SSHAT, CDR2 FNYEAQ (reference sequence).

CDR3 sequence: CASSQIGGDYTF. CDR3 sequence (DNA): TGTGCCAGCAGCCAAATAGGGGGTGACTACACCTTC. V is TRBV3-1 (or the pseudogene TRBV3-2) and J is TRBJ1-2; the D gene is possibly TRBD1 (6 bases). CDR3 length: 12 amino acids. CDR1 LGHDT and CDR2 YNNKEL come from the germline V gene (reference sequence). Trimming shortened V by 2 bases and J by 10 bases, and 11 bases separated the two germline ends.